The 30 T cell receptor beta chains listed next were all sequenced from one sample in a study of post-analysis software for immune sequencing data. Study outcomes and limitations: A few TRBV segments (TRBV5-6, TRBV5-1 and TRBV20-1 among them) occurred more frequently in patients than in controls.

Unique molecular identifiers featured in each of the TCR beta cDNA libraries. Each CDR3 protein is one row after TCRdb ran MiXCR on the PCR reads. This repertoire shows roughly 800,000 distinct CDR3 sequences, under 60% found once; its top ten account for roughly 5%. These TCRs are of unknown antigen specificity. Sequencing used blood. The receptors stem from a girl under 18 with multiple sclerosis.

This clonotype has more than one count but fewer than ten. The chain joins TRBV6-2 or TRBV6-3 to TRBJ2-3; 9 bases agree with TRBD2. Germline V CDR1 and CDR2: MNHEY, SVGEGT. Germline trimming cut 0 bases from V and 4 bases from J; bases unmatched to any gene: 5. The CDR3 has 16 residues. The CDR3 loop reads CASSYSNLAGPDTQYF. DNA of the CDR3: TGTGCCAGCAGTTACTCGAATCTAGCGGGACCAGATACGCAGTATTTT.

This clonotype occurred a few times. The chain joins TRBV27 to TRBJ2-7; 8 nucleotides align to TRBD2. The DNA end lines up better with TRBJ2-5; the J call may be wrong. There are 16 residues in the CDR3. Germline CDR1 is MNHEY and CDR2 is SMNVEV (reference sequence). The DNA for the CDR3 is TGTGCCAGCAGTTTATCGGGACTAGGAGGGGAAGAGACCCAGTACTTC. It codes for CASSLSGLGGEETQYF.

The chain joins TRBV29-1 to TRBJ2-1, with D uncertain. The assigned J gene may be wrong: the sequence end matches TRBJ2-7 better. Looked up from germline, CDR1 is SQVTM and CDR2 is ANQGSEA. The CDR3 loop spans 12 amino acids. Here the CDR3 DNA reads TGCAGCGTTTCCCTAGGTTCCTACGAGCAGTACTTC. Its translation is CSVSLGSYEQYF.

This rearrangement joins TRBV7-2 to TRBJ2-2; a possible D gene is TRBD1 (6 bases). Germline CDR1 is SGHTA and CDR2 is FQGNSA. Trimming took 1 base from V and 0 from J, leaving 9 bases between them. CDR3 size: 16 residues. This CDR3 is CASSLVAGANTGELFF. CDR3 nucleotides: TGTGCCAGCAGCTTAGTCGCAGGGGCGAACACCGGGGAGCTGTTTTTT.

The CDR3: CASSQGPTINIQYF. CDR3 DNA: TGCGCCAGCAGCCAAGGTCCCACCATTAACATTCAGTACTTC. The chain uses TRBV4-3 and TRBJ2-4; the D is unclear. This CDR3 contains 14 residues. The germline V gene has CDR1 LGHNA and CDR2 YSLEER. Trimming left V 1 base short and J 7 bases short, with 11 bases between.

The rearrangement joins TRBV5-1 to TRBJ2-7, with TRBD2 identical over 8 bases. This CDR3 spans 16 amino acids. Unmatched junction bases numbered 17, after V lost 3 bases and J lost 9 bases. CDR1 SGHRS and CDR2 YFSETQ come from the germline V gene. CDR3 sequence: CASSSRIRGLARVQYF. CDR3 nucleotides: TGCGCCAGCAGCTCTCGAATTCGAGGACTAGCCCGGGTGCAGTACTTC.

This clonotype occurred many times. This chain joins TRBV29-1 and TRBJ2-7; 8 positions match TRBD2. CDR1 is SQVTM, CDR2 ANQGSEA, per germline. The CDR3 extends over 13 amino acids. V lost 7 bases, J lost 3 bases, and 8 bases stayed unmatched. CDR3 loop: CSGSAGVDYEQYF. CDR3 in DNA: TGCAGCGGATCAGCGGGAGTGGACTACGAGCAGTACTTC.

V usage is TRBV7-9 and J usage is TRBJ2-3; 7 bases fit TRBD2. The germline gives CDR1 SEHNR, CDR2 FQNEAQ (reference sequence). There are 16 residues in the CDR3. Trimming at V came to 3 bases and at J to 0 bases, leaving 6 bases not matched to a gene. The CDR3 sequence: CASSFVAGASTDTQYF. The CDR3 nucleotides are TGTGCCAGCAGCTTCGTAGCGGGCGCTAGCACAGATACGCAGTATTTT.

About this clonotype itself: Mismatch with germline at one junction end may stem from a read error. The chain links TRBV30 to TRBJ1-5, with D maybe TRBD1 (5 bases). This CDR3 is 13 amino acids long. Germline CDR1 reads GTSNPN; CDR2 reads SVGIG (reference sequence). CDR3 DNA: TGTGTCTGGAGCCAAGGGGCGCGGGAGCCCCAGCATTTT. Its protein is CVWSQGAREPQHF.

The chain is built from TRBV6-5 and TRBJ2-1; D not resolved. The germline V gene encodes CDR1 MNHEY and CDR2 SVGAGI. The V end lost 6 bases, the J end lost 8 bases, and 14 bases lay between the germline ends. This CDR3 comprises 13 residues. The CDR3 DNA is TGTGCCAGCAGCCCCCCGGGTTCGCATGAGCAGTTCTTC. Protein sequence: CASSPPGSHEQFF.

The rearrangement links TRBV29-1 to TRBJ1-2, with no clear D. Trimming stripped 1 base from V and 2 bases from J, with 17 bases between. Germline V gene sequence: CDR1 SQVTM, CDR2 ANQGSEA. The CDR3 has 16 amino acids. In DNA form, the CDR3 reads TGCAGCGTTGAAGGGCGTGGGCTCCAGGAGAACTATGGCTACACCTTC. Translation: CSVEGRGLQENYGYTF.

The chain is built from TRBV5-1 and TRBJ1-2, with 10 positions matching TRBD1. This CDR3 has 15 amino acids. V was clipped by 4 bases and J by 5 bases; unmatched bases: 8. CDR1 SGHRS and CDR2 YFSETQ come from the germline V gene. The CDR3: CASSPAPDRGYGYTF. The CDR3 bases are TGCGCCAGCAGCCCGGCACCGGACAGGGGGTATGGCTACACCTTC.

The chain employs TRBV20-1 and TRBJ1-2, with D possibly matching TRBD1 (6 bases). The length of the CDR3 is 16 residues. Germline V gives CDR1 DFQATT, CDR2 SNEGSKA (reference sequence). V lost 0 bases to trimming and J lost 8 bases, with 22 bases between them. CDR3 in amino acids: CSARESLSEGGYGYTF. Here the CDR3 DNA reads TGCAGTGCTAGAGAGAGCCTGTCGGAGGGGGGATACGGCTACACCTTC.

This clonotype has more than one count but fewer than ten. The chain is built from TRBV12-3 or TRBV12-4 and TRBJ2-1; TRBD2 agrees at 12 bases. The CDR3 contains 15 residues. Trimming cost V 6 bases and J 7 bases; bases outside gene matches: 7. CDR3 residues: CASSLTSGRRNEQFF. In DNA form, the CDR3 reads TGTGCCAGCAGCCTAACTAGCGGGAGGAGGAATGAGCAGTTCTTC.

The chain recombines TRBV4-1 with TRBJ2-1, with D maybe TRBD2 (5 bases). Germline CDR1 reads MGHRA; CDR2 reads YSYEKL. V was shortened by 0 bases and J by 9 bases, with 12 bases between the two germline ends. This CDR3 spans 14 amino acids. The CDR3 here is CASSQEGSAGEQFF. As DNA, the CDR3 is TGCGCCAGCAGCCAAGAAGGGAGCGCAGGTGAGCAGTTCTTC.

CDR3 loop: CSVGGDSGANVLTF. For the CDR3, the DNA is TGCAGCGTGGGGGGAGACTCTGGGGCCAACGTCCTGACTTTC. The chain couples TRBV29-1 to TRBJ2-6, with D tentatively TRBD2 (6 bases). Trimming cost V 6 bases and J 0 bases, with 9 bases left between them. CDR3 size: 14 residues. Germline loops: CDR1 SQVTM, CDR2 ANQGSEA.

This chain uses TRBV5-1 with TRBJ2-4; D is possibly TRBD1 (5 bases). Germline V lookup: CDR1 SGHRS, CDR2 YFSETQ. V lost 0 bases to trimming and J lost 5 bases, with 12 bases between them. This CDR3 has 15 residues. The CDR3 DNA follows: TGCGCCAGCAGCTTGGCTGGCAGGGTTCAAAACATTCAGTACTTC. Translating gives CASSLAGRVQNIQYF. Full variable domain (remainder filled in from reference TRBV5-1 and TRBJ2-4): KAGVTQTPRYLIKTRGQQVTLSCSPISGHRSVSWYQQTPGQGLQFLFEYFSETQRNKGNFPGRFSGRQFSNSRSEMNVSTLELGDSALYLCASSLAGRVQNIQYFGAGTRLSVL.

The chain has TRBV5-1 and TRBJ2-3; 10 nucleotides agree with TRBD2. The CDR3 length is 17 residues. From germline, CDR1 is SGHRS and CDR2 YFSETQ. V trimming: 4 bases; J trimming: 2 bases; junction bases outside the gene matches: 10. CDR3 sequence: CASSPLWTSGHTDTQYF. DNA for the CDR3: TGCGCCAGCAGCCCGCTATGGACTAGCGGACACACAGATACGCAGTATTTT.

In this sample, this clonotype turned up a few times. The V call is TRBV20-1, the J call TRBJ1-2; D is uncertain. Germline assignment: CDR1 DFQATT and CDR2 SNEGSKA (reference sequence). The CDR3 length is 14 residues. V lost 0 bases to trimming and J lost 2 bases, with 10 bases between them. The chain's CDR3 is CSARDLRQNYGYTF. For the CDR3, the DNA is TGCAGTGCTAGAGATCTTCGGCAGAACTATGGCTACACCTTC.

This chain links TRBV29-1 with TRBJ2-7; the match to TRBD2 covers 10 bases. Germline lookup yields CDR1 SQVTM and CDR2 ANQGSEA. Trimming took 8 bases from V and 12 from J; bases not matched to a gene: 7. CDR3 length: 10 residues. CDR3 in amino acids: CSKWTSGTYF. CDR3 bases: TGCAGCAAATGGACTAGCGGAACGTACTTC.

In the case of this clonotype: The CDR3 carries no conserved terminal phenylalanine or tryptophan, so it likely arises from a read error. The chain carries TRBV18 and TRBJ2-1, with 11 bases fitting TRBD2. The ends lost 10 bases at V and 3 bases at J; junction bases unmatched: 8. This CDR3 spans 15 amino acids. Germline CDR1 and CDR2: KGHSH and LQKENI. As DNA, the CDR3 is TGTGCCACCCGATCGGGGACTAGCGGCTACAATGAGCAGTTCGTC. This codes for CATRSGTSGYNEQFV.

This clonotype was detected only a few times. This rearrangement joins TRBV27 to TRBJ2-7; 10 bases are a match to TRBD1. This CDR3 comprises 16 residues. V was clipped by 2 bases and J by 4 bases; unmatched bases: 8. Germline V CDR1 and CDR2: MNHEY, SMNVEV (reference sequence). Here the CDR3 DNA reads TGTGCCAGCAGTTTAACCGGGACAGGGGAAGGGTACGAGCAGTACTTC. It translates to CASSLTGTGEGYEQYF.

The chain is built from TRBV5-1 and TRBJ2-3; possibly TRBD1 or TRBD2 for D (5 bases each). Germline CDR1 reads SGHRS; CDR2 reads YFSETQ. V shed 0 bases and J shed 7 bases, with 12 bases lying between them. The length of the CDR3 is 14 residues. CDR3 region: CASSLGGFGNTQYF. CDR3 DNA: TGCGCCAGCAGCTTGGGGGGCTTCGGGAATACGCAGTATTTT.

This chain joins TRBV12-3 or TRBV12-4 and TRBJ1-5; a weak D match, TRBD1 (6 bases). Deletions cut 6 bases from V and 6 bases from J, with 15 bases between. This CDR3 has 14 amino acids. The CDR3 coding sequence is TGTGCCAGCAGCTCCGGGGGGGGCGGTCAGCCCCAGCATTTT. Amino acid sequence: CASSSGGGGQPQHF.

Concerning this clonotype itself: An end of the junction differs from the germline gene, which may be a read error. The V and J genes are TRBV4-3 and TRBJ2-7, with 7 bases fitting TRBD1. CDR1 LGHNA and CDR2 YSLEER come from the germline V gene. CDR3 length equals 15 residues. The CDR3 DNA reads as TGCGCCAGCAGCCAAGAGGGGCCAGGGGGTTACGAGCAGTATTTC. Protein: CASSQEGPGGYEQYF.

This clonotype has just a few counts. V and J are TRBV25-1 and TRBJ1-1; D is perhaps TRBD1 (6 bases). CDR1 and CDR2 from the germline V gene are MGHDK and SYGVNS. The CDR3 is 19 residues long. V was cut by 0 bases and J by 4 bases, with 24 bases left in between. CDR3 residues: CASSEYFPDGGRGGTEAFF. In nucleotides, the CDR3 is TGTGCCAGCAGTGAATATTTCCCCGACGGGGGGAGAGGGGGCACTGAAGCTTTCTTT.

This rearrangement joins TRBV7-2 to TRBJ2-5; 10 nucleotides match TRBD2. The CDR3 has 14 residues. Germline-derived CDR1 and CDR2 are SGHTA and FQGNSA. Trimming at V came to 5 bases and at J to 2 bases, leaving 2 bases not matched to a gene. DNA of the CDR3: TGTGCCAGCAGCAAACTAGCGGGGCAAGAGACCCAGTACTTC. This gives the protein CASSKLAGQETQYF.

The count of this clonotype is one. The J gene is TRBJ2-5, the V gene TRBV25-1; TRBD2 might be the D (6 bases). Trimming took off 3 bases at V and 1 base at J, with 12 bases between the two ends. The CDR3 runs to 15 residues. Germline CDR1 reads MGHDK; CDR2 reads SYGVNS. The CDR3 DNA sequence: TGTGCCAGCAGTGAGCAGATCGGGGGCCAAGAGACCCAGTACTTC. Protein sequence: CASSEQIGGQETQYF.

Comment on this clonotype: A junction end diverges from the germline sequence, so it may reflect a read error. The rearrangement joins TRBV27 to TRBJ1-6; D perhaps matches TRBD1 (5 bases). There are 15 residues in the CDR3. CDR1 is MNHEY and CDR2 is SMNVEV in the germline V gene (reference sequence). The CDR3 DNA follows: TGTACCAGCAGTACGTGGGGGGGCTATAATTCACCCCTCCACTTT. It specifies CTSSTWGGYNSPLHF.

This clonotype occurred a few times. The chain has TRBV12-3 or TRBV12-4 and TRBJ1-2; a possible D gene is TRBD1 (6 bases). The CDR3 loop spans 13 amino acids. Trimming pared 5 bases from V and 7 bases from J, leaving 14 bases between. The CDR3 spells CASSDWGGLGYTF. In nucleotides, the CDR3 is TGTGCCAGCAGTGACTGGGGGGGGCTTGGCTACACCTTC.